The clone carrying this T cell receptor beta chain turned up a few times. Its antigen is still unknown. This entry belongs to a study of cytotoxic CD8 clonotypes in ibrutinib-treated CLL. There are 15 residues in the CDR3. Germline CDR1 reads SEHNR; CDR2 reads FQNEAQ (reference sequence). V shed 3 bases, J shed 0 bases, and the junction held 5 bases outside the gene matches. Study outcomes and limitations: Clonality increased at ibrutinib response, then returned toward baseline at progression. Pretreatment clonality was elevated relative to age-matched healthy donors and paralleled circulating CD8+ T-cell counts.

The assay was immunoSEQ multiplex PCR, and TCRdb's table has in-frame clones only and misses some. The sample holds about 140,000 clones, about 91% seen once. V and J are TRBV7-9 and TRBJ2-7; 7 bases line up with TRBD2. This receptor was taken from a human donor with chronic lymphocytic leukemia. Sequencing used PBMCs, obtained after 12 months of ibrutinib treatment. CDR3 sequence: CASSFGGSSSYEQYF. CDR3 nucleotides: TGTGCCAGCAGCTTCGGGGGGTCGAGCTCCTACGAGCAGTACTTC.